This is a list of T cell receptor beta chains from one sample in a study of Ad26.COV2.S vaccination and SARS-CoV-2 variants. The assay was immunoSEQ multiplex PCR, and TCRdb's table has in-frame clones only and misses some. Here the sample spans fewer than 900,000 clones, roughly nine tenths being singletons. Source: peripheral blood, taken in a trial of Ad26.COV2.S vaccine versus placebo. The receptor set was obtained from a person between 18 and 59 years old who received the Ad26.COV2.S COVID-19 vaccine or a placebo. Each CDR3 is given with its conserved first and last residue. The order of the fields is D gene, CDR3 length, V gene, J gene, clone size, CDR3 protein, CDR3 DNA. A D gene is named only where the DNA matches it firmly. Rows give clone size only sometimes, using once, few, many, or a class for an expanded clone.

>TRBD1|15|TRBV5-1|TRBJ1-6|-
CASSLDGQGNSPLHF
TGCGCCAGCAGCTTGGATGGACAGGGAAATTCACCCCTCCACTTT
>TRBD2|13|TRBV12-3/TRBV12-4|TRBJ2-1|-
CASSASGGGEQFF
TGTGCCAGCAGTGCTAGCGGGGGCGGCGAGCAGTTCTTC
>-|15|TRBV24-1|TRBJ2-1|-
CATSDLVTGVNEQFF
TGTGCCACCAGTGATTTAGTAACTGGGGTCAATGAGCAGTTCTTC
>-|16|TRBV5-1|TRBJ2-2|-
CASSLALAGEPGELFF
TGCGCCAGCAGCTTGGCCCTGGCAGGGGAACCCGGGGAGCTGTTTTTT
>TRBD1|15|TRBV7-7|TRBJ2-5|-
CASSLDRGLSETQYF
TGTGCCAGCAGCTTGGACAGGGGGTTATCAGAGACCCAGTACTTC
>TRBD2|17|TRBV13|TRBJ2-1|-
CASSLPLAGVSYNEQFF
TGTGCCAGCAGCTTACCACTAGCGGGAGTCTCCTACAATGAGCAGTTCTTC
>-|14|TRBV7-6|TRBJ2-1|-
CASSLGQLYNEQFF
TGTGCCAGCAGCTTAGGTCAGCTTTACAATGAGCAGTTCTTC
>TRBD2|13|TRBV5-1|TRBJ2-1|-
CASSLVLADEQFF
TGCGCCAGCAGCTTGGTACTAGCGGATGAGCAGTTCTTC
>-|14|TRBV7-3|TRBJ1-2|-
CASSLGRGPYGYTF
TGTGCCAGCAGCCTGGGTCGGGGCCCCTATGGCTACACCTTC
>TRBD1|16|TRBV7-6|TRBJ2-1|few
CASSLGIQGALDEQFF
TGTGCCAGCAGCTTAGGGATTCAGGGGGCGCTCGATGAGCAGTTCTTC
>-|14|TRBV5-1|TRBJ2-2|-
CASSLSLLPGELFF
TGCGCCAGCAGCCTATCTTTGTTGCCCGGGGAGCTGTTTTTT
>-|12|TRBV9|TRBJ2-2|-
CASRENTGELFF
TGTGCCAGCAGGGAGAACACCGGGGAGCTGTTTTTT
>TRBD2|15|TRBV9|TRBJ2-1|-
CASSVAVAGYHEQFF
TGTGCCAGCAGCGTAGCGGTAGCGGGGTATCATGAGCAGTTCTTC
>-|14|TRBV11-2|TRBJ1-3|once
CASSANIQPNTIYF
TGTGCCAGCAGCGCGAACATCCAACCAAACACCATATATTTT
>-|13|TRBV6-5|TRBJ1-1|-
CASSYNSNTEAFF
TGTGCCAGCAGTTACAACAGTAACACTGAAGCTTTCTTT
>-|14|TRBV25-1|TRBJ1-5|-
CASSGTYSNQPQHF
TGTGCCAGCAGTGGGACTTATAGCAATCAGCCCCAGCATTTT
>-|16|TRBV7-2|TRBJ1-6|-
CASSFRTRSTKPALHF
TGTGCCAGCAGCTTTCGTACTCGGTCGACAAAGCCAGCCCTCCACTTT
>-|11|TRBV19|TRBJ1-3|-
CASRRGNTIYF
TGTGCCAGTAGACGAGGAAACACCATATATTTT
>TRBD1|14|TRBV4-3|TRBJ2-7|-
CASSLVQGVNEQYF
TGCGCCAGCAGCCTGGTACAGGGGGTCAACGAGCAGTACTTC
>TRBD1|15|TRBV4-3|TRBJ1-6|few
CASSLGQGGSSPLHF
TGCGCCAGCAGCCTCGGACAGGGTGGTAGTTCACCCCTCCACTTT
>-|13|TRBV19|TRBJ1-4|-
CASSSKANEKLFF
TGTGCCAGTAGTAGCAAGGCTAATGAAAAACTGTTTTTT
>-|15|TRBV7-9|TRBJ1-5|few
CASSLGRGSHQPQHF
TGTGCCAGCAGCTTAGGGAGGGGTAGTCATCAGCCCCAGCATTTT
>TRBD2|15|TRBV5-4|TRBJ2-7|-
CASSSATSGGYEQYF
TGTGCCAGCAGCTCAGCCACTAGCGGGGGGTACGAGCAGTACTTC
>TRBD2|17|TRBV14|TRBJ2-1|once
CASSRFRLAGGLDEQFF
TGTGCCAGCAGCCGATTCAGACTAGCGGGAGGGTTGGATGAGCAGTTCTTC
>-|15|TRBV10-3|TRBJ2-1|-
CAISEEDLPRDEQFF
TGTGCCATCAGTGAGGAAGATCTCCCTAGGGATGAGCAGTTCTTC
>TRBD1|13|TRBV6-2/TRBV6-3|TRBJ1-1|-
CASSSGGNTEAFF
TGTGCCAGCAGTTCAGGGGGAAACACTGAAGCTTTCTTT
>-|12|TRBV12-3/TRBV12-4|TRBJ2-1|once
CASTTVYNEQFF
TGTGCCAGCACAACCGTCTACAATGAGCAGTTCTTC
>-|13|TRBV12-3/TRBV12-4|TRBJ2-2|-
CASSFYGTGELFF
TGTGCCAGCAGTTTTTACGGCACCGGGGAGCTGTTTTTT
>-|15|TRBV14|TRBJ2-3|-
CASSQVAGLTDTQYF
TGTGCCAGCAGCCAAGTGGCAGGGCTTACAGATACGCAGTATTTT
>-|16|TRBV4-2|TRBJ2-6|-
CASSQATGTGANVLTF
TGTGCCAGCAGCCAAGCGACCGGGACTGGGGCCAACGTCCTGACTTTC
>-|14|TRBV11-2|TRBJ2-1|-
CASSSSGPYNEQFF
TGTGCCAGCAGCAGTAGCGGACCCTACAATGAGCAGTTCTTC
>-|14|TRBV6-2/TRBV6-3|TRBJ2-5|-
CASSYGGSMGTQYF
TGTGCCAGCAGTTACGGTGGAAGCATGGGGACCCAGTACTTC
>TRBD2|16|TRBV3-1/TRBV3-2|TRBJ2-7|-
CASSHGAGGLSYEQYF
TGTGCCAGCAGCCATGGGGCGGGGGGCCTCTCCTACGAGCAGTACTTC
>TRBD1|14|TRBV5-1|TRBJ1-1|-
CASSSMTGGFEAFF
TGCGCCAGCAGCAGTATGACAGGGGGCTTTGAAGCTTTCTTT
>-|14|TRBV6-5|TRBJ2-7|few
CASSPMEGAHEQYF
TGTGCCAGCAGCCCCATGGAGGGGGCCCACGAGCAGTACTTC
>-|11|TRBV19|TRBJ2-7|few
CASSSPGEQYF
TGTGCCAGTAGTTCTCCGGGCGAGCAGTACTTC
>TRBD1|16|TRBV6-6|TRBJ1-3|-
CASSYAAWTGGNTIYF
TGTGCCAGCAGTTACGCGGCCTGGACAGGTGGAAACACCATATATTTT